What follows are 23 T cell receptor beta chains derived from one specimen sequenced in a study of T cells after yellow fever vaccination. TCRdb itself ran the 5' RACE reads through MiXCR, one entry per CDR3 protein. Of 310,000 or so distinct CDR3 sequences listed, about 6.9% were seen once; the top ten hold 15% to 20%. The sequenced sample was PBMCs, obtained more than 40 days after the first yellow fever vaccination. Receptors originate from a man aged 18 to 30 who received the YFV17D yellow fever vaccine.

This clonotype was seen only a few times. The chain uses TRBV24-1 and TRBJ2-1; no clear D. V was shortened by 7 bases and J by 10 bases, with 13 bases between the two germline ends. The CDR3 runs 12 residues. Germline V gives CDR1 KGHDR, CDR2 SFDVKD. CDR3 region: CATRGIGDEQFF. The DNA of the CDR3 is TGTGCCACCAGGGGGATAGGCGACGAGCAGTTCTTC.

This clonotype was observed a handful of times. V usage is TRBV6-1 and J usage is TRBJ1-2; 7 positions match TRBD1. Germline V gene lookup returns CDR1 MNHNS and CDR2 SASEGT. The V segment lost 4 bases and the J segment 1 base; nucleotides outside the gene matches: 12. CDR3 length: 17 amino acids. CDR3 in amino acids: CASSGERQGGFNYGYTF. The CDR3 region has the DNA TGTGCCAGCAGTGGGGAACGACAGGGAGGTTTTAACTATGGCTACACCTTC.

The V gene is TRBV9, the J gene TRBJ2-1, with 8 bases aligning to TRBD2. CDR1 and CDR2 (germline): SGDLS, YYNGEE. Germline trimming cut 6 bases from V and 5 bases from J; bases unmatched to any gene: 7. CDR3 length: 14 amino acids. The CDR3, as DNA: TGTGCCAGCAAACCAAGCGGGGGACACAATGAGCAGTTCTTC. Its protein product is CASKPSGGHNEQFF.

The gene calls are TRBV20-1 and TRBJ1-1; D perhaps matches TRBD1 (6 bases). Germline V lookup: CDR1 DFQATT, CDR2 SNEGSKA (reference sequence). The V gene lost 3 bases and the J gene lost 5 bases, with 16 bases spanning the gap. The length of the CDR3 is 14 residues. The CDR3 is CSARTHGTITEAFF. In DNA form, the CDR3 reads TGCAGTGCTAGGACCCACGGGACAATTACTGAAGCTTTCTTT.

This clonotype was observed a handful of times. V gene TRBV6-4 combines with J gene TRBJ2-3; perhaps TRBD2 as D (5 bases). This CDR3 comprises 16 residues. Germline V gene lookup returns CDR1 MRHNA and CDR2 SNTAGT. The ends were cut back, 6 bases at V and 1 base at J, with 17 bases in the middle. CDR3 loop: CASSLRGRSGTDTQYF. The CDR3 region has the DNA TGTGCCAGCAGCCTCCGGGGTCGATCGGGCACAGATACGCAGTATTTT.

This clonotype has at least ten counts. The chain joins TRBV24-1 to TRBJ2-1, with D perhaps given as TRBD1 or TRBD2 (5 bases each). Per the germline V gene, CDR1 is KGHDR and CDR2 is SFDVKD. The CDR3 extends over 16 amino acids. With 9 bases removed from V and 0 bases from J, the gap between germline ends came to 17 bases. CDR3 in amino acids: CATRGRNVSSYNEQFF. CDR3 in DNA: TGTGCCACCCGGGGCCGGAATGTTAGCTCCTACAATGAGCAGTTCTTC.

In this sample, this clonotype turned up many times. The CDR3 DNA is TGTGCCAGCAGTTTGGCCTCCAATTCACCCCTCCACTTT. Protein sequence: CASSLASNSPLHF. This sequence joins TRBV12-3 or TRBV12-4 and TRBJ1-6, with unresolved D. Trimming took off 3 bases at V and 7 bases at J, with 7 bases between the two ends. The CDR3 consists of 13 residues.

A few counts support this clonotype. The chain carries TRBV7-9 and TRBJ1-4; tentatively, D is TRBD1 (6 bases). The germline gives CDR1 SEHNR, CDR2 FQNEAQ (reference sequence). The CDR3 is made up of 15 amino acids. V lost 4 bases to trimming and J lost 2 bases, with 11 bases between them. CDR3 region: CASSSTGTTNEKLFF. CDR3 bases: TGTGCCAGCAGCTCCACAGGGACTACTAATGAAAAACTGTTTTTT.

In nucleotides, the CDR3 is TGCAGTGCGGAGAGGGGGACGGGATACAATGAGCAGTTCTTC. It yields the protein CSAERGTGYNEQFF. The chain combines TRBV20-1 with TRBJ2-1, with a possible D match to TRBD1 (6 bases). V lost 6 bases to trimming and J lost 4 bases, with 16 bases between them. Germline V gene lookup returns CDR1 DFQATT and CDR2 SNEGSKA (reference sequence). The CDR3 is 14 residues long.

This clonotype has just a few counts. This chain joins TRBV4-1 and TRBJ2-3; 9 nucleotides match TRBD2. Germline-derived CDR1 and CDR2 are MGHRA and YSYEKL. The CDR3 extends over 16 amino acids. With V trimmed by 5 bases and J by 4 bases, 10 bases remained unmatched. The CDR3 spells CASSSFPSGASDTQYF. The DNA for the CDR3 is TGCGCCAGCAGCTCCTTTCCTAGCGGGGCATCAGATACGCAGTATTTT.

This rearrangement joins TRBV6-5 to TRBJ1-1; D might be TRBD1 (5 bases). The V end was cut by 0 bases, the J end by 5 bases, with 13 bases between. Per germline, CDR1 MNHEY and CDR2 SVGAGI. The CDR3 sequence is 15 residues long. The CDR3 DNA reads TGTGCCAGCAGTTACTCTGCTGGCGGGGCTACTGAAGCTTTCTTT. Encoded protein: CASSYSAGGATEAFF.

The chain combines TRBV6-1 with TRBJ1-1, with TRBD1 matching 7 bases. V lost 4 bases, J lost 3 bases, and 5 bases stayed unmatched. CDR1 is MNHNS, CDR2 SASEGT, per germline. CDR3 length: 14 amino acids. In DNA, the CDR3 is TGTGCCAGCAGTGGACAGGGTTGGGACACTGAAGCTTTCTTT. Translation: CASSGQGWDTEAFF.

This clonotype showed up just a few times. The J gene is TRBJ2-2, the V gene TRBV7-8; 10 bases fit TRBD2. The V segment lost 6 bases and the J segment 1 base; nucleotides outside the gene matches: 2. CDR3 length: 15 amino acids. The germline V gene encodes CDR1 SGHVS and CDR2 FQNEAQ. CDR3 sequence: CASRVAGGNTGELFF. CDR3 bases: TGTGCCAGCAGAGTAGCGGGGGGGAACACCGGGGAGCTGTTTTTT.

This CDR3 reads CASRRTGSRGEQYF. The CDR3 DNA is TGTGCCAGCCGCCGTACGGGCTCCCGAGGCGAGCAGTACTTC. The chain has TRBV7-2 and TRBJ2-7; no clear D. Germline values: CDR1 SGHTA, CDR2 FQGNSA. V dropped 8 bases and J dropped 6 bases, with 20 bases sitting between them. The length of the CDR3 is 14 residues.

This clonotype came up a few times. The chain uses TRBV7-3 and TRBJ2-1; 15 nucleotides agree with TRBD2. Looked up from germline, CDR1 is SGHTA and CDR2 is FQGTGA. The CDR3 is made up of 18 amino acids. J gave up 7 bases and V 5 bases, and 12 bases lay outside the gene matches. This chain's CDR3 is CASSPKGGTSGGRNEQFF. In DNA form, the CDR3 reads TGTGCCAGCAGCCCCAAAGGAGGGACTAGCGGGGGGCGGAATGAGCAGTTCTTC.

On this clonotype itself: One base away lies a much larger clone, so this may be a sequencing read error. The chain combines TRBV20-1 with TRBJ2-1; D perhaps matches TRBD2 (6 bases). This CDR3 is 16 amino acids long. From germline, CDR1 is DFQATT and CDR2 SNEGSKA (reference sequence). The DNA of the CDR3 is TGCAGTGCTAGGGCGGGGCAGGAAGCATTAAGGAATGAGCTGTTCTTC. The encoded protein is CSARAGQEALRNELFF.

This clonotype was seen a handful of times. The chain has TRBV12-3 or TRBV12-4 and TRBJ1-2, with D unresolved. The CDR3 is made up of 13 amino acids. V shed 5 bases and J shed 3 bases, with 10 bases lying between them. The DNA of the CDR3 is TGTGCCAGCAGTGTTGACATATACTATGGCTACACCTTC. This sequence encodes CASSVDIYYGYTF.

This clonotype turned up a few times. This chain joins TRBV12-3 or TRBV12-4 and TRBJ2-1; a weak D match, TRBD2 (6 bases). The CDR3 runs to 14 residues. V shed 3 bases and J shed 15 bases, with 21 bases lying between them. The CDR3 protein is CASSFSSGFSPPFF. The CDR3 DNA is TGTGCCAGCAGTTTTTCCAGCGGGTTTTCCCCTCCGTTCTTC.

This chain joins TRBV6-6 and TRBJ1-4, with no clear D. Germline CDR1 is MNHNY and CDR2 is SVGAGI (reference sequence). The length of the CDR3 is 13 residues. Trimming removed 0 bases from V and 3 bases from J, with 2 bases in between. The CDR3 sequence is CASSYSPNEKLFF. The CDR3 DNA sequence: TGTGCCAGCAGTTACTCTCCTAATGAAAAACTGTTTTTT.

This clonotype was seen many times. The gene calls are TRBV5-1 and TRBJ2-3, with a possible D match to TRBD1 (6 bases). The germline CDR1 and CDR2 sequences are SGHRS and YFSETQ. There are 14 residues in the CDR3. Trimming removed 2 bases at V and 2 bases at J, with 9 bases between. CDR3 sequence reads: CASSLGGITDTQYF. Written as DNA, the CDR3 is TGCGCCAGCAGCTTAGGGGGTATCACAGATACGCAGTATTTT.

A few counts support this clonotype. V gene TRBV5-1 combines with J gene TRBJ1-1; D not resolved. Germline CDR1 and CDR2: SGHRS and YFSETQ. This CDR3 has 16 residues. V was pared by 4 bases and J by 5 bases, with 21 bases between. The CDR3 here is CASSLFSVGLMTEAFF. The CDR3 DNA reads as TGCGCCAGCAGCCTTTTTTCGGTAGGATTGATGACTGAAGCTTTCTTT.

The chain is built from TRBV18 and TRBJ2-5; a possible D gene is TRBD1 (5 bases). V gave up 2 bases and J gave up 2 bases, with 9 bases separating them. The CDR3 is 14 amino acids. Germline CDR1 KGHSH, CDR2 LQKENI. Here the CDR3 reads CASSPVTGQETQYF. The CDR3 DNA reads as TGTGCCAGCTCACCAGTAACAGGACAAGAGACCCAGTACTTC. The whole variable domain, filled in from reference TRBV18 and TRBJ2-5, reads NAGVMQNPRHLVRRRGQEARLRCSPMKGHSHVYWYRQLPEEGLKFMVYLQKENIIDESGMPKERFSAEFPKEGPSILRIQQVVRGDSAAYFCASSPVTGQETQYFGPGTRLLVL.

This clonotype occurred a few times. V and J are TRBV6-6 and TRBJ1-5, with TRBD1 matching over 8 bases. The CDR3 sequence is 12 residues long. Looked up from germline, CDR1 is MNHNY and CDR2 is SVGAGI (reference sequence). V lost 7 bases to trimming and J lost 7 bases; unmatched junction nucleotides: 3. The CDR3 loop is CASTAGGQPQHF. The DNA of the CDR3 is TGTGCCAGCACTGCAGGGGGCCAGCCCCAGCATTTT.